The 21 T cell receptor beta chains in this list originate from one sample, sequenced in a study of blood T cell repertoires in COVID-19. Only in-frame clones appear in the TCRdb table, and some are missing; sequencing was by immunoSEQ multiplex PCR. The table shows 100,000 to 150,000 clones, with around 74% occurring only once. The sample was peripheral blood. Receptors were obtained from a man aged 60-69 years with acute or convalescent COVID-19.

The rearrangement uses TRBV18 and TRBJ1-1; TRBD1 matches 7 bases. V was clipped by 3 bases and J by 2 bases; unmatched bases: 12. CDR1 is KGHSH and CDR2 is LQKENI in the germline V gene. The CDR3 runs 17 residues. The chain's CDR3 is CASSPAQGTSLNTEAFF. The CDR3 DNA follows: TGTGCCAGCTCACCGGCACAGGGGACGTCATTAAACACTGAAGCTTTCTTT.

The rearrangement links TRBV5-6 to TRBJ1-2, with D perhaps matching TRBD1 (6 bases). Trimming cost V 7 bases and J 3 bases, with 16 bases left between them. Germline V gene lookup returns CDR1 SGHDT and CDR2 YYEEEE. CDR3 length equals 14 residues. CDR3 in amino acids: CASSFTGRDYGYTF. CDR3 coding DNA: TGTGCCAGCTCTTTTACAGGGAGGGACTATGGCTACACCTTC. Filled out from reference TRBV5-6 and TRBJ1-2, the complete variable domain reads DAGVTQSPTHLIKTRGQQVTLRCSPKSGHDTVSWYQQALGQGPQFIFQYYEEEERQRGNFPDRFSGHQFPNYSSELNVNALLLGDSALYLCASSFTGRDYGYTFGSGTRLTVV.

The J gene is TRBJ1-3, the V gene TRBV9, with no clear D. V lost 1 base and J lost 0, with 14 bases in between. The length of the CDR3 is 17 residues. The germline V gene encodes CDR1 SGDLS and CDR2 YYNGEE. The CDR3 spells CASSVNQAASSGNTIYF. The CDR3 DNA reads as TGTGCCAGCAGCGTAAACCAGGCAGCCTCCTCTGGAAACACCATATATTTT.

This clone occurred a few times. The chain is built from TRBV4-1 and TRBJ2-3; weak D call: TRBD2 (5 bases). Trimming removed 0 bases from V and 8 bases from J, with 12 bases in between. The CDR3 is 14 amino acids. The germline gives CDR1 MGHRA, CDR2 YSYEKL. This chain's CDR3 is CASSQEAEVGTQYF. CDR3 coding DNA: TGCGCCAGCAGCCAAGAAGCGGAGGTCGGTACGCAGTATTTT.

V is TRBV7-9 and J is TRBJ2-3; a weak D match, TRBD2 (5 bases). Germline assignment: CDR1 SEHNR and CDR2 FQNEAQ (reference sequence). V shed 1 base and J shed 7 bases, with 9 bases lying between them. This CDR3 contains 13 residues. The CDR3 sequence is CASSLEEVHTQYF. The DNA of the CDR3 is TGTGCCAGCAGCTTAGAGGAGGTCCATACGCAGTATTTT.

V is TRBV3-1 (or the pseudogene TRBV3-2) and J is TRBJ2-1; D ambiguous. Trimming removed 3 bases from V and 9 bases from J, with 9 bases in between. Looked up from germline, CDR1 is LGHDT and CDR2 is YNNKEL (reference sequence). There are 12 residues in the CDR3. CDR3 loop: CASSQIVSEQFF. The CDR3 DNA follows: TGTGCCAGCAGCCAGATAGTAAGTGAGCAGTTCTTC.

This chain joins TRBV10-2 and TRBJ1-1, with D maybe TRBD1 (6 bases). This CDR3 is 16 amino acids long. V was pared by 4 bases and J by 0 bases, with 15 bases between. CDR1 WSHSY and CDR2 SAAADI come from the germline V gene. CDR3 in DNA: TGCGCCAGCAGTGTTGAAGGACAGAGGTTGAACACTGAAGCTTTCTTT. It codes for CASSVEGQRLNTEAFF.

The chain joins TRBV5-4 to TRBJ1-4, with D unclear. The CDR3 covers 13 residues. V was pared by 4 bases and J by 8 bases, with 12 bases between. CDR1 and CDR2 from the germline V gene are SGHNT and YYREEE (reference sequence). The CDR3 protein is CASSAQPAEKLFF. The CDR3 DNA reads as TGTGCCAGCAGCGCACAGCCAGCAGAAAAACTGTTTTTT.

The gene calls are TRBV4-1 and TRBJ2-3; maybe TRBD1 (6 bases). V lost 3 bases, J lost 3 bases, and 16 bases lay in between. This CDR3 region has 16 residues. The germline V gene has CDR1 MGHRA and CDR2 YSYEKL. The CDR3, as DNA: TGCGCCAGCAGCCAGGACAGCCAGTATTTGACAGATACGCAGTATTTT. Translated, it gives CASSQDSQYLTDTQYF.

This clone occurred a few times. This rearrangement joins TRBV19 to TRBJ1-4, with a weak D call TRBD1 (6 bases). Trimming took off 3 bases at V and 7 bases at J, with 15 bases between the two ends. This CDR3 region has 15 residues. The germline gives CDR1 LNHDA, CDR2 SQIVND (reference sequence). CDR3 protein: CASSISDRRREKLFF. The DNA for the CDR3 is TGTGCCAGTAGTATCTCGGACAGAAGACGTGAAAAACTGTTTTTT.

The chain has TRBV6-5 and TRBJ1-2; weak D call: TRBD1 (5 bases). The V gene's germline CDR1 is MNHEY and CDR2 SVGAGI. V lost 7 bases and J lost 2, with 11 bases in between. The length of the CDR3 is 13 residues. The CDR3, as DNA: TGTGCCAGCACTAAGGGGCCCAACTATGGCTACACCTTC. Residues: CASTKGPNYGYTF.

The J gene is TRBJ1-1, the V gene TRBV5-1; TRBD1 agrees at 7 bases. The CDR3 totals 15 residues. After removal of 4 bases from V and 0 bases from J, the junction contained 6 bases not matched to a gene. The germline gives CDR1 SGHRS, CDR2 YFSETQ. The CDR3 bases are TGCGCCAGCAGCGGCATACAGGGGATGAACACTGAAGCTTTCTTT. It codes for CASSGIQGMNTEAFF.

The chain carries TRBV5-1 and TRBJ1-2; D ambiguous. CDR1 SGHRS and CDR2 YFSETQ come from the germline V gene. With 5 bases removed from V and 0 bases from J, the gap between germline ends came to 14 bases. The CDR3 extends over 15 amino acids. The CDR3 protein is CASRPNMVTNYGYTF. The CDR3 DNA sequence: TGCGCCAGCAGACCCAACATGGTAACTAACTATGGCTACACCTTC.

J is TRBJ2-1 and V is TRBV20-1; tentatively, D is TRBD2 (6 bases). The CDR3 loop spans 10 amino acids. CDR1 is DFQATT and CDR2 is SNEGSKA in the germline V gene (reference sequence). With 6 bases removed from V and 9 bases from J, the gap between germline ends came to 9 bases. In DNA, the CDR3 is TGCAGTGCGGGGCGGGGTGAGCAGTTCTTC. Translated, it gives CSAGRGEQFF.

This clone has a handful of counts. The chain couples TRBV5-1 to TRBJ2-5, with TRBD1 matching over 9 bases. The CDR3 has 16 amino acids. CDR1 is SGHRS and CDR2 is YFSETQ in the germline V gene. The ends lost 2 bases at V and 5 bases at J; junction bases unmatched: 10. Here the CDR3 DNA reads TGCGCCAGCAGCTTAGGACAGGGGAACCTTGAGGAGACCCAGTACTTC. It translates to CASSLGQGNLEETQYF.

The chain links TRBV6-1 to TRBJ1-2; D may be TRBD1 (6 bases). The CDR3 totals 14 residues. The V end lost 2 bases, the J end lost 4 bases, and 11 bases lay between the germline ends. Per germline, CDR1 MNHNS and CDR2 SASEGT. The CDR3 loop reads CASSEKGGVYGYTF. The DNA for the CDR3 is TGTGCCAGCAGTGAAAAAGGGGGAGTCTATGGCTACACCTTC.

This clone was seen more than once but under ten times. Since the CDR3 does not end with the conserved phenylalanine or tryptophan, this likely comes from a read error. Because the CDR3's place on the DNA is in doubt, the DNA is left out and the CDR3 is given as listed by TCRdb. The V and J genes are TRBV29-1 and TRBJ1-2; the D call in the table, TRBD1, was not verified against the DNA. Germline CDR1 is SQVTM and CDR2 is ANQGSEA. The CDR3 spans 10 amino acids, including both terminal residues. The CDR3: CSVDADRTTI.

This CDR3 reads CASSVSSTIEETQYF. The CDR3 DNA reads as TGTGCCAGCAGCGTCTCCTCCACTATAGAAGAGACCCAGTACTTC. The chain uses TRBV9 and TRBJ2-5; D is ambiguous. This CDR3 spans 15 amino acids. Looked up from germline, CDR1 is SGDLS and CDR2 is YYNGEE. V lost 2 bases and J 3 bases, leaving 14 bases between the germline ends.

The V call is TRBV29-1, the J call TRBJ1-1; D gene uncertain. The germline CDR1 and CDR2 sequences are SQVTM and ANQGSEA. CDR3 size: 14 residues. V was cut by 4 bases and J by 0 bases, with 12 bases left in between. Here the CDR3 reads CSVVGVGMNTEAFF. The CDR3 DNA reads TGCAGCGTTGTTGGGGTCGGGATGAACACTGAAGCTTTCTTT.

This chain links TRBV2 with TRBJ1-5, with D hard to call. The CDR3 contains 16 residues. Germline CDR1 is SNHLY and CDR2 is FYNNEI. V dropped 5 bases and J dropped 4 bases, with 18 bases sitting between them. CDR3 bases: TGTGCCAGCAGTTCCCGCTCCCGCAGTCAAAATCAGCCCCAGCATTTT. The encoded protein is CASSSRSRSQNQPQHF.

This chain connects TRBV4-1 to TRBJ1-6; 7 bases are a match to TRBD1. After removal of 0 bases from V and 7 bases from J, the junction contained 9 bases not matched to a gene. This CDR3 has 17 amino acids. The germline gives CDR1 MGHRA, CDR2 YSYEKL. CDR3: CASSQEGAGTVNSPLHF. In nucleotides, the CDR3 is TGCGCCAGCAGCCAAGAAGGGGCCGGGACAGTCAATTCACCCCTCCACTTT.